The clone carrying this T cell receptor (beta chain) was recorded a few times. The data derive from a study of blood T cell repertoires in COVID-19. Turning to the study itself: From T cells, B-cell-depleted T cells, or PBMCs came the material, which was cDNA or gDNA.

The CDR3 has 17 amino acids. CDR1 and CDR2 (germline): LNHDA, SQIVND (reference sequence). Trimming took 1 base from V and 3 from J; bases not matched to a gene: 8. Source study methods: Amplified reference gene primers provided the basis for estimating nucleated cell counts. Profiled with immunoSEQ multiplex PCR; TCRdb holds only in-frame clones, not every one. That table is the source of V, J and clone size, and D and trimming were worked out from the DNA. The data show 210,000 or so clones, 80% to 90% seen once. The receptor's source is a woman of 80 years or more with acute or convalescent COVID-19. Sequenced material: peripheral blood. The chain links TRBV19 to TRBJ1-5; 8 bases align to TRBD1. Written as DNA, the CDR3 is TGTGCCAGTAGTATAGGTCAGGGGGCTGGGGACAATCAGCCCCAGCATTTT. Translating it yields CASSIGQGAGDNQPQHF.